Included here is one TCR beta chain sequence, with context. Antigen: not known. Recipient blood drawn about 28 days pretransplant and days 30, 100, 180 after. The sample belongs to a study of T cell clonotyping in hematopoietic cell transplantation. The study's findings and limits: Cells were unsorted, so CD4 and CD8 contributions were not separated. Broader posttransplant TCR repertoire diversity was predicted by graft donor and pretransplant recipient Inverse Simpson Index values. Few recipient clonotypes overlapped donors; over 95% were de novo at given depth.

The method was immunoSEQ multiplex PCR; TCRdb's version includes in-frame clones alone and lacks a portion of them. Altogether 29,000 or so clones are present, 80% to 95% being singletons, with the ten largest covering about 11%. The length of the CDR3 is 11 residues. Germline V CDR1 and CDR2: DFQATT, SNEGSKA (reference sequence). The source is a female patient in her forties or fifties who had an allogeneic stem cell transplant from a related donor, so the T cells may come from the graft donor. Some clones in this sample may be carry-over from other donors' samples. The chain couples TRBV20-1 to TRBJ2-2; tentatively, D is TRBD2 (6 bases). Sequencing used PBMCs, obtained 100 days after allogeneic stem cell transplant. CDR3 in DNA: TGCAGCGGGACTTCCACCGGGGAGCTGTTTTTT. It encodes CSGTSTGELFF.